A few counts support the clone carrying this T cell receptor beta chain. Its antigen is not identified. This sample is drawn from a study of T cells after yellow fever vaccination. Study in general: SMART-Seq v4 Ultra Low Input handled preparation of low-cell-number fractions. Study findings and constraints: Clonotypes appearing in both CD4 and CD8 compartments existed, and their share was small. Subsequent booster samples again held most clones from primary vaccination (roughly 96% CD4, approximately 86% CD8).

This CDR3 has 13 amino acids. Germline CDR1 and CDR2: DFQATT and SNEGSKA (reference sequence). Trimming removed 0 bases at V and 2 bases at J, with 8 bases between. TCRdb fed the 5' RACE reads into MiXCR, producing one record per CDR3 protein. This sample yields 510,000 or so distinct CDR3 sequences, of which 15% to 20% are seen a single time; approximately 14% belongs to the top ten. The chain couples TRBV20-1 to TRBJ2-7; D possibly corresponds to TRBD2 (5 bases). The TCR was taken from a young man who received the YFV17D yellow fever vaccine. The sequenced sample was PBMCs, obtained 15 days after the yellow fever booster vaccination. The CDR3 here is CSARDERAYEQYF. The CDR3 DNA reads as TGCAGTGCTAGAGATGAGAGGGCCTACGAGCAGTACTTC.